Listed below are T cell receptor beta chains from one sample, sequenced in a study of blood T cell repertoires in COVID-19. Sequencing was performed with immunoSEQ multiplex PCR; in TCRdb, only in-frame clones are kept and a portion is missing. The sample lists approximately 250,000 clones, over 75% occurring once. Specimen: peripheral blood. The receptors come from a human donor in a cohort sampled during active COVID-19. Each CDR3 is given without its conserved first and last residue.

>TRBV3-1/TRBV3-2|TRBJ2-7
ASSHRDTRGEQY
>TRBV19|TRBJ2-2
ASSKASGTTGELF
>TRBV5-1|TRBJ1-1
ASSLQVQGRTEAF
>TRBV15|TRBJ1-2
ATSDPDRVAYGYT
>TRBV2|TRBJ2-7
ASSTQFFYEQY
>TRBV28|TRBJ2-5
ASSPGTSGGAQY
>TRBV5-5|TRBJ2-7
ASSSPDRGPYEQY
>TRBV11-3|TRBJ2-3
ASSLGLAGGFTDTQY
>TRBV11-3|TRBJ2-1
ASSYSGSNEQF
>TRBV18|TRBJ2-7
ASALTPGVLRQGALGSNEQY
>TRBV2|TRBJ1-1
ATRLQGAVNTEAF
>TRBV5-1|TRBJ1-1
ASSIRGEGTEAF
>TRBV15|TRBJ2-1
ATSRPYNEQF
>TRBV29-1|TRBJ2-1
SVGTGQGTNEQF
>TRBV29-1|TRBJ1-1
SVFFAGDPKTEAF
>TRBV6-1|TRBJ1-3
ASSEAPGGRNTIY